The sequence of this T cell receptor beta chain was determined in a study of blood T cells in healthy people across ages (dated by TCRdb to 2015 to 2017). About the investigation overall: In model experiments, template switching captured roughly one uniquely barcoded TCR beta cDNA molecule for every two T cells. Using deep sequencing normalized with unique cDNA molecular identifiers, the study measured how TCR beta repertoire diversity changes with age. Four age groups were formed from the donors: young (average 16 years), middle-aged (around 40), aged (about 62) and long-lived (more than 75). To avoid experimental bias, donors of different ages were randomly spread across the sequencing lanes. Using the same blood draw, the study looked at two additional independent replicas of 1 million unique cDNA reads for two donors, one aged 18 to 29 and the other aged 80 or older. Broad study findings and their caveats: The long-lived group showed more naive CD4+ T cells, fewer expanded clones and increased TCR diversity than the aged group, suggesting age selection. Observed TCR beta diversity per million T cells fell roughly linearly with age, and a significant reduction was already apparent by age roughly 40. Because the CMV infection status of the donors was unknown, age-related changes in expanded clonotypes may potentially have been confounded. There was a strong correlation between observed TCR beta diversity and the percentage of naive T cells measured by flow cytometry. Estimates of total diversity based on one million sequenced T cells were regarded as lower bounds and as underestimates. Because profiling used bulk unsorted PBMCs, naive and antigen-experienced compartments could not be compared conclusively.

In its sample, this clonotype was seen a few times. Its binding antigen is unknown. The sample holds no much larger clone one base away, and base qualities are not on file. The 39 donors, aged about 6 to 95 years, were systemically healthy Caucasian individuals from Russia. Each donor gave 8 to 10 milliliters of peripheral blood, drawn into EDTA-treated Vacutainer tubes. Ficoll-Paque density-gradient centrifugation was used to isolate PBMCs, with at least 6.5 million per sample. Trizol reagent was used to extract total RNA from PBMCs, with at least 6 micrograms per sample. For every donor, an aliquot of PBMCs went through flow cytometry to measure the percentages of naive CD45RAhigh/CD27high T cells. V trim: 7 bases; J trim: 15 bases; unmatched bases: 4. The CDR3 runs 11 amino acids, cysteine and phenylalanine included. Kept here is only the CDR3 DNA, which spans 33 bases and is read in frame from base 1. CDR1 and CDR2 are drawn from the germline V gene: SNHLY, FYNNEI.

The library was generated by 5' RACE. Sequencer: Illumina HiSeq 2500. A second about 7 to 11 cycle PCR used a sample-barcoded 5' primer and a J-beta primer mix. Each TCR beta cDNA molecule received a unique molecular identifier from a template-switch 5' adaptor carrying 12 random nucleotides. At least 2.5 million CDR3-containing paired-end reads were obtained from each sample. First-strand cDNA synthesis was performed from all RNA using the Mint cDNA synthesis kit, with priming by a TRBC-specific oligonucleotide. Following uracil-DNA glycosylase treatment, all cDNA underwent a first 18-cycle PCR with the universal primers M1SS and BC2_uni_R. Under the source paper's analysis protocol: For normalization, 1 million high-quality reads, each with a distinct molecular identifier, were randomly selected from each sample. Instead of being binned into consensus sequences, reads with shared molecular identifiers were discarded. MiTCR, set to a Q25 quality threshold and the strictest error-elimination algorithm, was used for CDR3 identification, clonotype clustering and error correction. A nonparametric unseen species model using Euler transformation provided a lower-bound estimate of total TCR beta diversity. In-frame beta chains were kept once TCRdb had trimmed the public reads at Q25 with fastp and called clones with MiXCR. Rows with one shared CDR3 protein collapse into an entry with the most common genes and DNA. It is TCRdb's table, rather than the study itself, that gives the V and J calls and clone size. The sample yields fewer than 700,000 distinct CDR3 sequences; around 48% were counted once. The ten largest clones take up 20% to 25% of the sample.

The sequence derives from a man older than 75 in good health. The sequencing input was blood. The chain employs TRBV2 and TRBJ2-1; 12 of the junction bases match TRBD2. This receptor carries the CDR3 CASTLAGGRFF. The DNA sequence reads TGTGCCAGCACACTAGCGGGAGGTCGGTTCTTC.